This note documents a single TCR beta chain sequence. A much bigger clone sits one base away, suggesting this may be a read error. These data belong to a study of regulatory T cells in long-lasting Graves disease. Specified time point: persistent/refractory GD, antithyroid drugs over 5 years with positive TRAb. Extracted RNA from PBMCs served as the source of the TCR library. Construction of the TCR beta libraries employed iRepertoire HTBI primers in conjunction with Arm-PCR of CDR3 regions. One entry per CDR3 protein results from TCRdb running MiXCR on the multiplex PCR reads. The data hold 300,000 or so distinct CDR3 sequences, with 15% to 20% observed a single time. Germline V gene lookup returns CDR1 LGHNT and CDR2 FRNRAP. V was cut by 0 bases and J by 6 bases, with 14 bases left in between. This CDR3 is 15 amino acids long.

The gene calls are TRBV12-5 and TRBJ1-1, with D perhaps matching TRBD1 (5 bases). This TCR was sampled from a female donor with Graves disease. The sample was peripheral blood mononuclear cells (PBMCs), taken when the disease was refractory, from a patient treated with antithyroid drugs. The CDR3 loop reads CASGLVTGGSAEAFF. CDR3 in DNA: TGTGCTAGTGGTTTGGTAACGGGGGGTAGCGCTGAAGCTTTCTTT.